This TCR beta chain originates from a study of CD8+ T cells in alopecia areata. Study-wide findings and caveats: Scalp sample sequencing also detects resident alphabeta T cells of normal skin. Tofacitinib significantly lowered scalp clonality and expanded CD8+ clones among the top 100.

The CDR3 totals 13 residues. V lost 3 bases and J 4 bases, leaving 8 bases between the germline ends. CDR1 and CDR2 (germline): MNHEY, SMNVEV (reference sequence). TCR sequencing used cDNA made by reverse transcription of extracted RNA. The data were produced by immunoSEQ multiplex PCR, yet TCRdb's version contains in-frame clones alone and is incomplete. The sample lists about 90,000 clones; 40% to 50% were seen once. Points on this clone: Antigen: not known.

The treatment denotes: oral pan-JAK inhibitor, 5-10 mg twice daily. In alopecia areata patients, both lesional scalp punch biopsies and peripheral blood were collected. The sequence was collected from a human donor with alopecia areata. The chain joins TRBV27 to TRBJ2-3, with D unresolved. The sample consisted of CD8+ T cells sorted from blood, taken at week 24, from a patient treated with tofacitinib. The CDR3 region has the DNA TGTGCCAGCAGTTTCGGGCGAGCAGATACGCAGTATTTT. Amino acid sequence: CASSFGRADTQYF.